These 10 T cell receptor beta chains were all obtained from the same sample, sequenced in a study of chemoradiotherapy in HPV16-positive cancers. Assay used: immunoSEQ multiplex PCR; TCRdb lists only in-frame clones, some missing. This sample has about 32,000 clones, with around 88% found just once. Sequenced here: blood, sampled from a patient who underwent chemoradiotherapy. The receptors were gathered from a human donor with HPV-associated anogenital cancer.

This chain joins TRBV19 and TRBJ2-1; D is perhaps TRBD1 (5 bases). Trimming pared 2 bases from V and 0 bases from J, leaving 17 bases between. Germline V gene data show CDR1 as LNHDA and CDR2 as SQIVND (reference sequence). This CDR3 is built from 18 residues. The CDR3 loop is CASSILTTAGISYNEQFF. In nucleotides, the CDR3 is TGTGCCAGTAGTATACTCACAACTGCAGGGATCTCCTACAATGAGCAGTTCTTC.

For the CDR3, the DNA is TGTGCCTGGAGTGTCCGGGCAACCCGGGGCACAGATACGCAGTATTTT. It codes for CAWSVRATRGTDTQYF. The V and J genes are TRBV30 and TRBJ2-3, with D uncertain. V gave up 0 bases and J gave up 1 base, with 14 bases separating them. Germline CDR1 GTSNPN, CDR2 SVGIG (reference sequence). The CDR3 consists of 16 residues. The whole variable domain, remainder taken from reference TRBV30 and TRBJ2-3, is SQTIHQWPATLVQPVGSPLSLECTVEGTSNPNLYWYRQAAGRGLQLLFYSVGIGQISSEVPQNLSASRPQDRQFILSSKKLLLSDSGFYLCAWSVRATRGTDTQYFGPGTRLTVL.

The rearrangement uses TRBV29-1 and TRBJ2-1; unclear D gene. This CDR3 region has 11 residues. V was pared by 4 bases and J by 7 bases, with 8 bases between. Germline V CDR1 and CDR2: SQVTM, ANQGSEA. The CDR3 protein is CSVVWRNEQFF. The CDR3, as DNA: TGCAGCGTTGTATGGCGGAATGAGCAGTTCTTC.

The V call is TRBV7-3, the J call TRBJ2-6, with 8 nucleotides matching TRBD1. The ends lost 2 bases at V and 2 bases at J; junction bases unmatched: 11. The CDR3 sequence is 19 residues long. Germline CDR1 reads SGHTA; CDR2 reads FQGTGA. The DNA of the CDR3 is TGTGCCAGCAGCTTATATGGGGACAGGCAGGGAGCTGGGGCCAACGTCCTGACTTTC. Translated, it gives CASSLYGDRQGAGANVLTF.

This clone was observed once. CDR3 in amino acids: CASSLGLAGVKDTQYF. The CDR3 DNA sequence: TGTGCCAGCAGCTTAGGGCTAGCGGGAGTAAAAGATACGCAGTATTTT. The rearrangement uses TRBV7-6 and TRBJ2-3, with TRBD2 matching 10 bases. CDR3 length equals 16 residues. Trimming took 1 base from V and 5 from J; bases not matched to a gene: 6. Germline V gene lookup returns CDR1 SGHVS and CDR2 FNYEAQ.

The V gene is TRBV27, the J gene TRBJ1-1, with D possibly matching TRBD1 (6 bases). The CDR3 is 16 amino acids. V lost 2 bases and J 4 bases, leaving 17 bases between the germline ends. Germline values: CDR1 MNHEY, CDR2 SMNVEV (reference sequence). The CDR3 here is CASSLGDRIRGTEAFF. CDR3 bases: TGTGCCAGCAGTTTAGGCGACAGGATCCGGGGCACTGAAGCTTTCTTT.

The chain uses TRBV7-9 and TRBJ2-5; D possibly corresponds to TRBD1 (6 bases). Trimming took off 4 bases at V and 14 bases at J, with 14 bases between the two ends. Germline lookup yields CDR1 SEHNR and CDR2 FQNEAQ (reference sequence). The CDR3 has 11 amino acids. CDR3 region: CASSYRDTKYF. In nucleotides, the CDR3 is TGTGCCAGCAGCTACCGGGACACAAAATACTTC.

The chain has TRBV6-5 and TRBJ1-2, with D possibly matching TRBD1 (5 bases). CDR3 size: 13 residues. Germline V gene lookup returns CDR1 MNHEY and CDR2 SVGAGI. The V and J ends lost 6 bases and 4 bases respectively, with 12 bases between them. Written as DNA, the CDR3 is TGTGCCAGCAGCCGACAGCGGAGCTATGGCTACACCTTC. Protein product: CASSRQRSYGYTF.

The chain links TRBV12-5 to TRBJ2-3; D possibly matches TRBD1 or TRBD2 (5 bases each). The V and J ends lost 1 base and 3 bases respectively, with 11 bases between them. The CDR3 is 15 residues long. CDR1 and CDR2 (germline): LGHNT, FRNRAP. The chain's CDR3 is CASGLDGALTDTQYF. Here the CDR3 DNA reads TGTGCTAGTGGTTTGGACGGGGCTCTGACAGATACGCAGTATTTT.

The rearrangement links TRBV18 to TRBJ1-4; D ambiguous. This CDR3 comprises 15 residues. From germline, CDR1 is KGHSH and CDR2 LQKENI. Between the trimmed V and J ends, which lost 6 bases and 0 bases, there was a span of 11 bases. CDR3 amino acids: CASSLTWATNEKLFF. In nucleotides, the CDR3 is TGTGCCAGCTCCCTCACTTGGGCAACTAATGAAAAACTGTTTTTT.